This T cell receptor beta chain was documented in a study of T-cell memory formation after mild COVID-19. Researchers used 5'RACE with constant-segment primers to make TCR alpha and TCR beta cDNA libraries that carry sample barcodes and UMIs. Via MiXCR, TCRdb re-called the 5' RACE reads, giving one row per CDR3 protein. The sample includes 100,000 to 130,000 distinct CDR3 sequences, roughly a sixth of them seen just once. Trimming removed 3 bases from V and 7 bases from J, with 15 bases in between. From germline, CDR1 is SEHNR and CDR2 FQNEAQ (reference sequence). The CDR3 has 14 amino acids. The source of this sequence is a man younger than 35 who had mild COVID-19 (a few samples of this study predate the infection). Cell type and time point are not known. The chain links TRBV7-9 to TRBJ1-1, with D possibly TRBD1 on 5 matching bases. Specimen: PBMCs or a T cell subset sorted from them (not recorded which). Here the CDR3 reads CASSFGTAPSEAFF. The CDR3 DNA reads TGTGCCAGCAGCTTTGGGACCGCCCCAAGTGAAGCTTTCTTT.